The present T cell receptor (beta chain) was sequenced within a study of T-cell reconstitution after alpha-beta-depleted transplantation in children. The CDR3 is 15 amino acids. Unique molecular identifiers were used in preparing the TCRbeta library. TCRdb analysed the PCR reads with MiXCR anew, one entry per CDR3 protein. Counted here are about 830,000 distinct CDR3 sequences, around 17% occurring once; the ten biggest clones make up roughly 5%. The TCR comes from a male patient younger than 18 who had a stem cell transplant for acute lymphoblastic leukemia, so the T cells may come from the graft donor. The gene calls are TRBV21-1 and TRBJ1-2; TRBD1 was called by the table and not checked on the DNA. TRBV21-1 is noted as a pseudogene. The sequenced sample was PBMCs, mostly from graft donor cells, obtained 360 days after TCRalphabeta/CD19-depleted stem cell transplant. CDR3 sequence: CASSTAGGCRDGYTF. Written as DNA, the CDR3 is TGTGCCAGCAGCACCGCCGGGGGGTGTAGGGATGGCTACACCTTC.